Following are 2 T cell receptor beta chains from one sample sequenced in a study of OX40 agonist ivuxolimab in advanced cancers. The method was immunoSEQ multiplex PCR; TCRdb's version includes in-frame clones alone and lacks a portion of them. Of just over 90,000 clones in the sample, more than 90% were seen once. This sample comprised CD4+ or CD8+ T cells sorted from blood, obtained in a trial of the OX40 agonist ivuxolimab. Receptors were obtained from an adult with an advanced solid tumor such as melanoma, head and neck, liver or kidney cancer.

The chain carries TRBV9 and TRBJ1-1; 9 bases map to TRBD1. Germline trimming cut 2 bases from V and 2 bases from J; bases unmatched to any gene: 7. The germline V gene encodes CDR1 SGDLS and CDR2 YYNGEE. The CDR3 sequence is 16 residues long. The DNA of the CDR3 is TGTGCCAGCAGCGTCGGTAATACAGGGGGCAACACTGAAGCTTTCTTT. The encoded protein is CASSVGNTGGNTEAFF.

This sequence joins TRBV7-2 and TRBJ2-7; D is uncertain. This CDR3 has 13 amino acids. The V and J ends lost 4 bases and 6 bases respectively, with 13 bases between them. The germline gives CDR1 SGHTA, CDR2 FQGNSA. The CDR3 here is CASSSSIRPEQYF. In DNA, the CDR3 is TGTGCCAGCAGCTCCTCAATCCGGCCCGAGCAGTACTTC.